This TCR beta chain derives from a study of blood T cell repertoires in COVID-19. CDR3 length: 18 amino acids. Germline CDR1 LNHDA, CDR2 SQIVND (reference sequence). The V gene end was trimmed by 5 bases and the J gene end by 2 bases; junction bases not matched to a gene: 12. TCRdb keeps only in-frame clones here, not all; method: immunoSEQ multiplex PCR. Of roughly 430,000 clones listed, around 90% are singletons. J is TRBJ2-4 and V is TRBV19; 10 nucleotides agree with TRBD1. The receptor was isolated from a woman in her forties with acute COVID-19. Sequencing was done on a sample of PBMCs or T cells enriched from blood (not recorded which). CDR3 loop: CASSFYLRQGASKNIQYF. CDR3 DNA sequence: TGTGCCAGTAGTTTTTACCTGAGACAGGGGGCCTCCAAAAACATTCAGTACTTC.